Below, 20 T cell receptor beta chains from the same sample are listed, as sequenced in a study of T cell changes during pregnancy in multiple sclerosis. Some clones are missing from TCRdb's copy, which holds only in-frame ones; the method was immunoSEQ multiplex PCR. Here the sample spans about 40,000 clones, around 94% being singletons. The material was peripheral blood, obtained in the third trimester of pregnancy. The receptors here all came from a female donor with multiple sclerosis, enrolled in a pregnancy study.

The gene calls are TRBV5-1 and TRBJ2-2; the match to TRBD1 covers 7 bases. The CDR3 runs 15 residues. Germline V lookup: CDR1 SGHRS, CDR2 YFSETQ. The V segment lost 6 bases and the J segment 6 bases; nucleotides outside the gene matches: 11. The CDR3 bases are TGCGCCAGCAACCCGCGACAGGGCTCGGCCGGGGAGCTGTTTTTT. This gives the protein CASNPRQGSAGELFF.

J is TRBJ2-1 and V is TRBV9, with 10 bases lining up with TRBD2. Germline V lookup: CDR1 SGDLS, CDR2 YYNGEE. With V trimmed by 4 bases and J by 10 bases, 14 bases remained unmatched. This CDR3 spans 16 amino acids. The CDR3 bases are TGTGCCAGCAGCTCCAGCGGCAGGGCTAGCGGGGGAGAGCAGTTCTTC. Its protein is CASSSSGRASGGEQFF.

The CDR3 sequence: CASSLSASYEQYF. CDR3 sequence (DNA): TGTGCCAGCAGCTTGAGCGCTTCCTACGAGCAGTACTTC. The chain has TRBV7-8 and TRBJ2-7; D is unclear. Trimming cost V 3 bases and J 1 base, with 7 bases left between them. The CDR3 is made up of 13 amino acids. Germline values: CDR1 SGHVS, CDR2 FQNEAQ.

V usage is TRBV15 and J usage is TRBJ2-7; 9 positions match TRBD2. CDR1 is LNHNV, CDR2 YYDKDF, per germline (reference sequence). V shed 1 base, J shed 3 bases, and the junction held 7 bases outside the gene matches. The CDR3 loop spans 16 amino acids. The CDR3 DNA reads as TGTGCCACCAGCAGAGCGGGCGGGGGGGCACTCTACGAGCAGTACTTC. Its translation is CATSRAGGGALYEQYF.

CDR3 residues: CASSLAGGNPHEQYF. The CDR3 nucleotides are TGTGCCAGCAGCTTAGCTGGGGGCAATCCCCACGAGCAGTACTTC. V and J are TRBV7-2 and TRBJ2-7; maybe TRBD1 (6 bases). This CDR3 region has 15 residues. V shed 0 bases and J shed 5 bases, with 14 bases lying between them. Germline V CDR1 and CDR2: SGHTA, FQGNSA.

The chain carries TRBV14 and TRBJ2-3; the match to TRBD2 covers 12 bases. The trim removed 0 bases at V and 3 bases at J, leaving 10 bases unmatched. CDR1 is SGHDN and CDR2 is FVKESK in the germline V gene. There are 19 residues in the CDR3. The chain's CDR3 is CASSQDRASGRGWTDTQYF. The CDR3 DNA reads as TGTGCCAGCAGCCAAGATCGCGCTAGCGGGAGGGGTTGGACAGATACGCAGTATTTT.

The chain recombines TRBV7-2 with TRBJ1-6, with TRBD1 matching over 10 bases. The CDR3 is made up of 16 amino acids. The J segment lost 7 bases and the V segment lost 5 bases, leaving 8 bases of the junction unmatched. Germline lookup yields CDR1 SGHTA and CDR2 FQGNSA. CDR3 in DNA: TGTGCCAGCAGCGTCGACAGGGGGCAGGGGAATTCACCCCTCCACTTT. It is translated as CASSVDRGQGNSPLHF.

The rearrangement joins TRBV7-9 to TRBJ2-7; D call uncertain. The CDR3 sequence is 17 residues long. Trimming shortened V by 7 bases and J by 2 bases, and 24 bases separated the two germline ends. Germline V gene sequence: CDR1 SEHNR, CDR2 FQNEAQ (reference sequence). CDR3 sequence reads: CASITSFPFYITYEQYF. In DNA form, the CDR3 reads TGTGCCAGCATCACCTCCTTTCCCTTCTATATTACCTACGAGCAGTACTTC.

The chain is built from TRBV19 and TRBJ2-1; the D gene is possibly TRBD2 (6 bases). Deletions cut 3 bases from V and 3 bases from J, with 6 bases between. The germline V gene has CDR1 LNHDA and CDR2 SQIVND (reference sequence). The CDR3 sequence is 13 residues long. The CDR3 DNA reads TGTGCCAGTAGTATGGGGGGCTACAATGAGCAGTTCTTC. It is translated as CASSMGGYNEQFF.

This clone has a single count. The DNA of the CDR3 is TGTGCCAGCAGTCCCAACCTAGGCAGCAATCAGCCCCAGCATTTT. Its translation is CASSPNLGSNQPQHF. V is TRBV6-5 and J is TRBJ1-5; no reliable D call. Germline CDR1 MNHEY, CDR2 SVGAGI. V lost 5 bases, J lost 1 base, and 12 bases lay in between. The CDR3 consists of 15 residues.

This sequence joins TRBV15 and TRBJ2-3; 8 nucleotides match TRBD1. Per the germline V gene, CDR1 is LNHNV and CDR2 is YYDKDF (reference sequence). The CDR3 is made up of 16 amino acids. Trimming took 9 bases from V and 4 from J; bases not matched to a gene: 15. CDR3 in DNA: TGTGCCACTGGAGCTGCCCAGGGGGCGAGGGCAGATACGCAGTATTTT. Translation gives CATGAAQGARADTQYF.

J is TRBJ2-6 and V is TRBV23-1, with D possibly matching TRBD1 (6 bases). TRBV23-1 is given ORF status, its function remaining uncertain. The CDR3 is 18 residues long. Trimming took off 4 bases at V and 0 bases at J, with 16 bases between the two ends. The CDR3 DNA sequence: TGCGCCAGCAGTCCTCGGGGCAGGGGCCACTCTGGGGCCAACGTCCTGACTTTC. It specifies CASSPRGRGHSGANVLTF.

The V gene is TRBV5-6, the J gene TRBJ1-6, with D maybe TRBD1 (5 bases). The CDR3 is 16 residues long. Germline V gene data show CDR1 as SGHDT and CDR2 as YYEEEE. V dropped 3 bases and J dropped 4 bases, with 14 bases sitting between them. The CDR3 loop is CASSSGGPTYNSPLHF. CDR3 sequence (DNA): TGTGCCAGCAGCTCCGGGGGACCGACATATAATTCACCCCTCCACTTT.

The rearrangement links TRBV19 to TRBJ1-6; TRBD1 agrees at 11 bases. Germline values: CDR1 LNHDA, CDR2 SQIVND (reference sequence). Unmatched junction bases numbered 5, after V lost 5 bases and J lost 5 bases. CDR3 length: 16 amino acids. This CDR3 is CASSRRTGGHNSPLHF. The DNA for the CDR3 is TGTGCCAGTAGTCGACGGACAGGGGGCCATAATTCACCCCTCCACTTT.

The V and J genes are TRBV5-1 and TRBJ2-3; 12 bases agree with TRBD2. Germline CDR1 and CDR2: SGHRS and YFSETQ. The V and J ends lost 4 bases and 5 bases, in that order; junction bases with no gene match: 8. CDR3 length: 16 residues. CDR3 amino acids: CASSLWTSGIGDTQYF. The CDR3 nucleotides are TGCGCCAGCAGCCTTTGGACTAGCGGGATTGGAGATACGCAGTATTTT.

The chain links TRBV6-5 to TRBJ2-7; the D gene is possibly TRBD2 (5 bases). The ends were cut back, 7 bases at V and 3 bases at J, with 10 bases in the middle. CDR3 length: 12 amino acids. Germline CDR1 and CDR2: MNHEY and SVGAGI. The CDR3 sequence is CASTTRGYEQYF. CDR3 bases: TGTGCCAGCACCACACGGGGCTACGAGCAGTACTTC.

The V and J genes are TRBV5-1 and TRBJ2-7, with 7 bases lining up with TRBD2. This CDR3 has 16 residues. V trimming: 0 bases; J trimming: 0 bases; junction bases outside the gene matches: 6. CDR1 is SGHRS, CDR2 YFSETQ, per germline. The CDR3 nucleotides are TGCGCCAGCAGCTTGGTGGGGGGGAGTAGCTCCTACGAGCAGTACTTC. Its protein is CASSLVGGSSSYEQYF.

This CDR3 reads CASSFFGTSYEQYF. The CDR3 coding sequence is TGTGCCAGCAGTTTTTTTGGGACAAGCTACGAGCAGTACTTC. The genes are TRBV6-1 and TRBJ2-7, with a weak D call TRBD1 (6 bases). The V and J ends lost 5 bases and 3 bases respectively, with 14 bases between them. The CDR3 is made up of 14 amino acids. Per the germline V gene, CDR1 is MNHNS and CDR2 is SASEGT.

V and J are TRBV4-2 and TRBJ1-2, with a tentative D call TRBD1 (6 bases). Germline lookup yields CDR1 LGHNA and CDR2 YNFKEQ. The CDR3 has 15 amino acids. V lost 0 bases and J lost 8, with 16 bases in between. CDR3 in DNA: TGTGCCAGCAGCCAAGATGAGGGGGGAGGGAGGGGCTACACCTTC. Translating gives CASSQDEGGGRGYTF.

V is TRBV10-3 and J is TRBJ2-7; the D gene is possibly TRBD1 (5 bases). V shed 2 bases and J shed 0 bases, with 11 bases lying between them. Germline loops: CDR1 ENHRY, CDR2 SYGVKD. The CDR3 runs to 15 residues. Here the CDR3 reads CAISERQTSSYEQYF. CDR3 in DNA: TGTGCCATCAGTGAGAGACAGACGAGCTCCTACGAGCAGTACTTC.